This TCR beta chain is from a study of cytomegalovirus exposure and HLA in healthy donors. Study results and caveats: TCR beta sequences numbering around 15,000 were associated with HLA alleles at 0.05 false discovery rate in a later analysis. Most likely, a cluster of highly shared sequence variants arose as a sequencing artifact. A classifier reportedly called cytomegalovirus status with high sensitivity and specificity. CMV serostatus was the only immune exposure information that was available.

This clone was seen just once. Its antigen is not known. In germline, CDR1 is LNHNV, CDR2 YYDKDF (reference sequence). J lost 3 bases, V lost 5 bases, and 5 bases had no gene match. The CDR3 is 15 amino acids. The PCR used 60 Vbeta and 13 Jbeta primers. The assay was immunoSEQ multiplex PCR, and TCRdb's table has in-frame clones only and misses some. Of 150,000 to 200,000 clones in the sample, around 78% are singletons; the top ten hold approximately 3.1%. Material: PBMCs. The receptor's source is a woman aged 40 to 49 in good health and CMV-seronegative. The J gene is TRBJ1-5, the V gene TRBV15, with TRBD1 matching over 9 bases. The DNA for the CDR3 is TGTGCCACCAGCCCCACAGGGGGCAACAATCAGCCCCAGCATTTT. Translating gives CATSPTGGNNQPQHF.